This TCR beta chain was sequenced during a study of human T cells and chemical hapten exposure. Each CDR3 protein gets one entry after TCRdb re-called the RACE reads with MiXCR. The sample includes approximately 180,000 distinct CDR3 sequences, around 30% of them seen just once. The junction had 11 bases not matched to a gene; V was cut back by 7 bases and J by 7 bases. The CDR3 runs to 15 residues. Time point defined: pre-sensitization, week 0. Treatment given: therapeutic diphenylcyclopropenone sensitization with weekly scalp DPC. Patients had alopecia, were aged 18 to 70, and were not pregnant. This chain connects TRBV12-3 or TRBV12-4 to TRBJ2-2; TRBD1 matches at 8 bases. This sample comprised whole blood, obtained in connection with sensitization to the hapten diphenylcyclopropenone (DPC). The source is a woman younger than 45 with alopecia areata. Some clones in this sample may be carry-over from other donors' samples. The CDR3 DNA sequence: TGTGCCAGCACCTCACAGGGGGAAACCCTCGGGGAGCTGTTTTTT. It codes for CASTSQGETLGELFF.